The present TCR beta chain was sequenced within a study of vaccination effects on CD4 cells after COVID-19. Study-level results: At late timepoints after vaccination, vaccine- and infection-induced clones shrank markedly.

This CDR3 comprises 13 residues. CDR1 is SGHTA, CDR2 FQGTGA, per germline. Trimming removed 5 bases from V and 11 bases from J, with 15 bases in between. TCRdb keeps only in-frame clones here, not all; method: immunoSEQ multiplex PCR. The data show 65,000 to 90,000 clones, about 78% seen once. About this clone itself: Its antigen is undetermined.

Expansion of antigen-specific CD4+ T cells with viral peptide pools was carried out by the ViraFEST assay before sequencing. The culture ran for approximately 10 days before CD4+ T cells were isolated. Nucleocapsid antibodies were negative in the vaccine recipients, who had never had SARS-CoV-2 infection. It was with about 10 IU/ml IL-2 and around 10 ug/ml peptides that 2 million to 2.5 million PBMC per well were cultured. Half the medium was replaced with IL-2 medium on days 3 and 7. The sequencing here drew on CD4+ T cells from PBMCs cultured with SARS-CoV-2 spike peptides, taken before COVID-19 vaccination. The receptor was derived from a human donor who received a COVID-19 vaccine. The gene calls are TRBV7-3 and TRBJ1-4; no reliable D call. The CDR3 region has the DNA TGTGCCAGCAGCAGTGGTTTCGGGGAGAAACTGTTTTTT. Translation gives CASSSGFGEKLFF.